This T cell receptor (beta chain) was profiled in a study of regulatory T cells in long-lasting Graves disease. Arm-PCR with iRepertoire HTBI primers amplified the CDR3 regions for these TCR beta libraries. Using its own MiXCR run on the multiplex PCR reads, TCRdb lists one record per CDR3 protein. The sample has hundreds of thousands of distinct CDR3 sequences, 16% seen once. Time point indicated: newly diagnosed GD, antithyroid drugs for less than 3 months. PBMC RNA was the source of the TCR library. Study results and caveats: Persistent disease preferred TRBV28, TRBJ1-2 and TRBJ2-5; new disease, TRBV20-1 and TRBJ2-1. Persistent Graves' patients showed less TCR diversity than newly diagnosed ones. Accuracy may have been reduced by the small sample size.

This CDR3 is 14 amino acids long. Trimming removed 6 bases from V and 4 bases from J, with 12 bases in between. Germline V gene lookup returns CDR1 MNHNS and CDR2 SASEGT. This clonotype was counted many times. Antigen: not known. The same sample was also used in a study of T cells in Graves' hyperthyroidism and ophthalmopathy.

The chain has TRBV6-1 and TRBJ2-2; D remains ambiguous. The receptor was derived from a man between 40 and 49 years old with Graves disease. This material consisted of peripheral blood mononuclear cells (PBMCs), taken at new diagnosis, from a patient treated with antithyroid drugs. Written as DNA, the CDR3 is TGTGCCAGCAGCAATATTAGAGGCACCGGGGAGCTGTTTTTT. Residues: CASSNIRGTGELFF.